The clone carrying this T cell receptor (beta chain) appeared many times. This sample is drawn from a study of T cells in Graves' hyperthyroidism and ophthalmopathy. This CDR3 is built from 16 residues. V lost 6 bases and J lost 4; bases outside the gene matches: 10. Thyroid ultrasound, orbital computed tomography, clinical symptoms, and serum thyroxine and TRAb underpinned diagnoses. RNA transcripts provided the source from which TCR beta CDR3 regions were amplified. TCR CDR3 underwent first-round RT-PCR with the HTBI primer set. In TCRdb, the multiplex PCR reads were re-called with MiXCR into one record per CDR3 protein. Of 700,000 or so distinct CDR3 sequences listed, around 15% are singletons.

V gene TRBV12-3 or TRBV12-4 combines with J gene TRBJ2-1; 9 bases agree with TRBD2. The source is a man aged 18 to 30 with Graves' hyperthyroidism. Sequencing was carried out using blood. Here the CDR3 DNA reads TGTGCCAGCAGCCCGACGGCGGGAGGGCTTTACAATGAGCAGTTCTTC. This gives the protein CASSPTAGGLYNEQFF.